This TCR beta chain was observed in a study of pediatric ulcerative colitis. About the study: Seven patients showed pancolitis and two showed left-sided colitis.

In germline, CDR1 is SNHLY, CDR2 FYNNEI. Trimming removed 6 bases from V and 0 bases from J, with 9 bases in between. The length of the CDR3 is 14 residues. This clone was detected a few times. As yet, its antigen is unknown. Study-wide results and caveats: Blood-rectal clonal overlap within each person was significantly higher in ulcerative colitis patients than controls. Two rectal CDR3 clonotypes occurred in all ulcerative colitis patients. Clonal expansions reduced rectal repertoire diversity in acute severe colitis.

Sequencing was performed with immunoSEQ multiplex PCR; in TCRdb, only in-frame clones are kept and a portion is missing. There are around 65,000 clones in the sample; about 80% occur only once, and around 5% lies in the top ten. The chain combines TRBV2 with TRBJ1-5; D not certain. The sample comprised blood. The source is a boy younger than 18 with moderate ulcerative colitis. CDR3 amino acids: CASRVTPSNQPQHF. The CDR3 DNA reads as TGTGCCAGCAGGGTGACACCTAGCAATCAGCCCCAGCATTTT.